This TCR beta chain was captured by sequencing in a study of blood T cells in healthy people across ages. Germline lookup yields CDR1 SQVTM and CDR2 ANQGSEA. The CDR3 has 12 amino acids. Trimming left V 2 bases short and J 6 bases short, with 10 bases between. A second PCR, run for roughly 7 to 11 cycles, used a sample-barcoded 5' primer plus a J-beta primer mix. MiXCR, run by TCRdb on the 5' RACE reads, gives a single entry per CDR3 protein. The sample lists 750,000 or so distinct CDR3 sequences; around 25% were seen once. These data also formed part of another study, on T cells of mothers and their children. As reported in that work: Clones that were microchimeric and persistent were not detected among T cells.

Sequencing was performed on blood. This chain uses TRBV29-1 with TRBJ1-2; maybe TRBD1 (6 bases). This TCR derives from a boy under 18 in good health. As DNA, the CDR3 is TGCAGCGTTGAACGGCCAGGGGATGGCTACACCTTC. It specifies CSVERPGDGYTF.